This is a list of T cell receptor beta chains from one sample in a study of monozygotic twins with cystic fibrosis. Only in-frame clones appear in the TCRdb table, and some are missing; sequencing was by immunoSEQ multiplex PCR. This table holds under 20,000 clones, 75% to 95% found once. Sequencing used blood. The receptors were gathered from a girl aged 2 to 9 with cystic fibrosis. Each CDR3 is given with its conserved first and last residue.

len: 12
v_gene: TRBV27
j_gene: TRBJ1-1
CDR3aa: CASRGQGAEAFF

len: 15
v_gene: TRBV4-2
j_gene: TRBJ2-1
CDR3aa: CASSQDSGGANEQFF

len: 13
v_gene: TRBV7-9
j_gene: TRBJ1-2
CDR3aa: CASSFGGEDGYTF

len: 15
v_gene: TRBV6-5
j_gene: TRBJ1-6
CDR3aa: CASSMDRGNNSPLHF

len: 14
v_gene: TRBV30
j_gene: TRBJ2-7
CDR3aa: CAWSFTGSSGEQYF

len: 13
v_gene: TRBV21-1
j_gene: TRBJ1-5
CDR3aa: CASSNNGNQPQHF

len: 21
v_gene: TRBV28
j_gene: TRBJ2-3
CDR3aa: CASRRFDLGLAGGESTDTQYF

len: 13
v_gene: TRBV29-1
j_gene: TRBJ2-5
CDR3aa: CSVAIAGEETQYF

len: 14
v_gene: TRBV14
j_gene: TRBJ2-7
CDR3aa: CASPAVTGPSEQYF

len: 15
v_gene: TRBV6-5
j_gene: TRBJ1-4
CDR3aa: CASAWTGRTNEKLFF

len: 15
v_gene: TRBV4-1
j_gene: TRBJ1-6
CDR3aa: CASSLLGTGDSPLHF

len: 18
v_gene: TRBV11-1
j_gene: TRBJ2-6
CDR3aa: CASSLALGGGGGANVLTF

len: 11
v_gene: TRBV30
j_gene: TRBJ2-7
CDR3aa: CAWRQTYEQYF

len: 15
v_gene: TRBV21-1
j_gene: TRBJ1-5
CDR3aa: CASSPRGGVNQPQHF

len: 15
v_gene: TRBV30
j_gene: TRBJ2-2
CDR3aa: CATPRAAPGTGELFF

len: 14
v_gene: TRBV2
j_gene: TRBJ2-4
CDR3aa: CASSGGGAPVIQYF

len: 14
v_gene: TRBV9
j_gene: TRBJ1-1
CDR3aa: CASSVTGVNTEAFF

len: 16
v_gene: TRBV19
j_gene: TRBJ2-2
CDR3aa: CASKIVEGGNTGELFF

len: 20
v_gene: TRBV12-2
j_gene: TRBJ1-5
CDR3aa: CASRSRGRAGSSYSNQPQHF

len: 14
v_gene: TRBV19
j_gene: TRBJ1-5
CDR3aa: CASTSTGSNQPQHF

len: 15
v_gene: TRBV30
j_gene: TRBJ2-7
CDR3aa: CAWSVLSGGSYEQYF

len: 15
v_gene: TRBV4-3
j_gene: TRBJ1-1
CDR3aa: CASSLLTGSSTEAFF

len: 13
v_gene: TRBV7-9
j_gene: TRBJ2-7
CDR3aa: CASGEGTSWEQYF

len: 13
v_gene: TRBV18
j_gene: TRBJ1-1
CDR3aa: CASSQREVAEAFF

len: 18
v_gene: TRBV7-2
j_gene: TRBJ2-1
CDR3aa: CASSSTSGGPKSYNEQFF

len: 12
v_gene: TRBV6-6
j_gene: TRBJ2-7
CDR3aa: CASSYGSSEQYF

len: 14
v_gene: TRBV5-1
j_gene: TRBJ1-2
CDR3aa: CASSLGQVDYGYTF

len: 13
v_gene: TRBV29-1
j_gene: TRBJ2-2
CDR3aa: CSGKRDLTGELFF

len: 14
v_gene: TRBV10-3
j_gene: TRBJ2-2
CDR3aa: CAISTSKNTGELFF

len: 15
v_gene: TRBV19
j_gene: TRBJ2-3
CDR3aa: CASSQGTGWGDTQYF

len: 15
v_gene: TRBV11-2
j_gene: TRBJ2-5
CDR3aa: CASSPRGPPPETQYF

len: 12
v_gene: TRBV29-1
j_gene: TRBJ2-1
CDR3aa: CSVGGRFNEQFF

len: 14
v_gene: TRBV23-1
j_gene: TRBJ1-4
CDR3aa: CASWSGRINEKLFF

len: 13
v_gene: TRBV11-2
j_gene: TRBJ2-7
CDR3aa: CASDSGVSYEQYF

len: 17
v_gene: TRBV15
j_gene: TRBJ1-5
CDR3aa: CATSRGTGGYRDQPQHF

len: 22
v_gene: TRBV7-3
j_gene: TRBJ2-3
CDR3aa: CASSQTIGGVVAGEPSTDTQYF

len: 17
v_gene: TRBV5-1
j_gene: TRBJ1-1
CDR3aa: CASSLRGHPNLNTEAFF

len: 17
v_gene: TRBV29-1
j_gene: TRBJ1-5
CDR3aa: CSVPDSGRGRSNQPQHF

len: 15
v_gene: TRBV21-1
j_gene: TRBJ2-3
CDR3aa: CASSGLAGGSDTQYF

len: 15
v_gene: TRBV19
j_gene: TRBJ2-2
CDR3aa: CASSDHRGNRGELFF

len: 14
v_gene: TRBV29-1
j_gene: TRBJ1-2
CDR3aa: CSVEDSSRSGGYTF

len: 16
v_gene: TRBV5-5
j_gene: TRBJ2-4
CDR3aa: CASSLDQVMAKNIQYF

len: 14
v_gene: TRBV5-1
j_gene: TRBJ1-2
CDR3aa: CASSLVVGDYGYTF

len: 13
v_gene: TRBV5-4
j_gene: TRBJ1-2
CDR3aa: CASSVAEIYGYTF

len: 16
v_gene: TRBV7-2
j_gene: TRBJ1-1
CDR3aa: CASSSQGVPLNTEAFF

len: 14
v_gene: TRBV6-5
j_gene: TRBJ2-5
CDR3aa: CASSQTRGRETQYF

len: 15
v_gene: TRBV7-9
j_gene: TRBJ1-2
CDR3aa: CASSLDYRGRDGYTF

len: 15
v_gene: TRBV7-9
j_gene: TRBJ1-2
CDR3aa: CASTQAGRFNYGYTF

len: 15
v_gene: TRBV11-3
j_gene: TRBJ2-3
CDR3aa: CASSPRAGSGDTQYF